The rows below give T cell receptor beta chains drawn from one sample of a study of STAT3 mutations in large granular lymphocyte leukemia. Sequencing was performed with immunoSEQ multiplex PCR; in TCRdb, only in-frame clones are kept and a portion is missing. The sample has about 10,000 clones, more than 70% seen once; the top ten hold around 40%. Material: peripheral blood mononuclear cells. The origin of the receptors is a man in his 60s with T-cell large granular lymphocyte leukemia. Some clones in this sample may be carry-over from other donors' samples. CDR3s include the opening cysteine and the closing phenylalanine or tryptophan. The order of the fields is J gene, clone size, V gene, D gene, CDR3 protein, CDR3 DNA. D genes are given only for firm matches. Only part of the rows carry a size: once, few, many, or a class if the clone is expanded.

j_gene: TRBJ2-7
abundance: -
v_gene: TRBV7-9
d_gene: TRBD2
CDR3aa: CASSWSGGAEQYF
CDR3nt: TGTGCCAGCAGCTGGTCGGGGGGGGCGGAGCAGTACTTC

j_gene: TRBJ1-4
abundance: once
v_gene: TRBV6-6
d_gene: -
CDR3aa: CASREGGEKLFF
CDR3nt: TGTGCCAGCAGAGAGGGAGGCGAAAAACTGTTTTTT

j_gene: TRBJ1-1
abundance: -
v_gene: TRBV4-2
d_gene: -
CDR3aa: CASSPYFSQTRGRNTEAFF
CDR3nt: TGTGCCAGCAGCCCTTACTTCTCGCAAACCAGGGGTAGAAACACTGAAGCTTTCTTT

j_gene: TRBJ2-3
abundance: -
v_gene: TRBV2
d_gene: TRBD2
CDR3aa: CASSTGTSGVTDTQYF
CDR3nt: TGTGCCAGCAGCACCGGGACTAGCGGTGTCACAGATACGCAGTATTTT

j_gene: TRBJ2-1
abundance: -
v_gene: TRBV29-1
d_gene: -
CDR3aa: CSVEGLLKQSSYNEQFF
CDR3nt: TGCAGCGTTGAGGGACTCCTCAAGCAGAGCTCCTACAATGAGCAGTTCTTC

j_gene: TRBJ2-7
abundance: -
v_gene: TRBV12-5
d_gene: -
CDR3aa: CASGLSTGHQYF
CDR3nt: TGTGCTAGTGGTTTGTCGACGGGACACCAGTACTTC

j_gene: TRBJ1-2
abundance: few
v_gene: TRBV18
d_gene: -
CDR3aa: CASSPADGYTF
CDR3nt: TGTGCCAGCTCACCAGCTGATGGCTACACCTTC

j_gene: TRBJ1-4
abundance: -
v_gene: TRBV7-9
d_gene: -
CDR3aa: CASSLQGGEGEKLFF
CDR3nt: TGTGCCAGCAGCTTACAAGGGGGTGAGGGTGAAAAACTGTTTTTT

j_gene: TRBJ2-3
abundance: few
v_gene: TRBV5-1
d_gene: TRBD2
CDR3aa: CASSFGLARSTDTQYF
CDR3nt: TGCGCCAGCAGCTTTGGACTAGCGCGAAGCACAGATACGCAGTATTTT

j_gene: TRBJ2-7
abundance: -
v_gene: TRBV30
d_gene: TRBD2
CDR3aa: CAWNGAGGQGQYF
CDR3nt: TGTGCCTGGAATGGAGCGGGAGGGCAGGGGCAGTACTTC

j_gene: TRBJ2-7
abundance: few
v_gene: TRBV27
d_gene: TRBD2
CDR3aa: CASSSAPGGPYEQYF
CDR3nt: TGTGCCAGCAGTTCAGCCCCGGGAGGGCCCTACGAGCAGTACTTC

j_gene: TRBJ2-3
abundance: -
v_gene: TRBV7-3
d_gene: TRBD2
CDR3aa: CASSLTLAVSTDTQYF
CDR3nt: TGTGCCAGCAGCTTAACCCTAGCGGTTAGCACAGATACGCAGTATTTT

j_gene: TRBJ2-7
abundance: -
v_gene: TRBV4-1
d_gene: -
CDR3aa: CASSQVRPPYEQYF
CDR3nt: TGCGCCAGCAGCCAAGTCCGGCCGCCCTACGAGCAGTACTTC

j_gene: TRBJ2-7
abundance: -
v_gene: TRBV9
d_gene: TRBD1
CDR3aa: CASAGGGGLPEEQYF
CDR3nt: TGTGCCAGCGCAGGGGGCGGTGGCCTCCCGGAAGAGCAGTACTTC

j_gene: TRBJ2-7
abundance: -
v_gene: TRBV13
d_gene: -
CDR3aa: CASSLGGWGSSSYEQYF
CDR3nt: TGTGCCAGCAGCTTAGGCGGTTGGGGTTCGAGCTCCTACGAGCAGTACTTC

j_gene: TRBJ1-1
abundance: once
v_gene: TRBV7-2
d_gene: -
CDR3aa: CASSLSHQSEAFF
CDR3nt: TGTGCCAGCAGCTTATCCCACCAGAGTGAAGCTTTCTTT

j_gene: TRBJ1-1
abundance: -
v_gene: TRBV5-1
d_gene: TRBD1
CDR3aa: CASSGQGTTEAFF
CDR3nt: TGCGCCAGCTCCGGACAGGGTACCACTGAAGCTTTCTTT

j_gene: TRBJ2-7
abundance: once
v_gene: TRBV19
d_gene: -
CDR3aa: CASSTLPSHTNPHEQYF
CDR3nt: TGTGCCAGTAGTACCCTCCCTTCCCACACCAACCCCCACGAGCAGTACTTC

j_gene: TRBJ2-2
abundance: -
v_gene: TRBV11-3
d_gene: -
CDR3aa: CASSRDGTGELFF
CDR3nt: TGTGCCAGCAGCCGGGATGGCACCGGGGAGCTGTTTTTT

j_gene: TRBJ1-1
abundance: -
v_gene: TRBV7-2
d_gene: -
CDR3aa: CASSLRGTSNTEAFF
CDR3nt: TGTGCCAGCAGCTTACGTGGGACAAGCAACACTGAAGCTTTCTTT

j_gene: TRBJ2-7
abundance: -
v_gene: TRBV5-4
d_gene: TRBD2
CDR3aa: CASSLGPSGYSYEQYF
CDR3nt: TGTGCCAGCAGCTTGGGTCCTAGCGGGTATTCCTACGAGCAGTACTTC

j_gene: TRBJ1-1
abundance: -
v_gene: TRBV5-1
d_gene: -
CDR3aa: CASSLDRPNTEAFF
CDR3nt: TGCGCCAGCAGCTTGGACAGGCCGAACACTGAAGCTTTCTTT

j_gene: TRBJ2-7
abundance: -
v_gene: TRBV7-9
d_gene: TRBD2
CDR3aa: CASIGLVYDEQYF
CDR3nt: TGTGCCAGCATCGGACTAGTTTACGACGAGCAGTACTTC

j_gene: TRBJ2-2
abundance: -
v_gene: TRBV25-1
d_gene: -
CDR3aa: CASSRLANTGELFF
CDR3nt: TGTGCCAGCAGTAGGCTAGCGAACACCGGGGAGCTGTTTTTT

j_gene: TRBJ2-2
abundance: -
v_gene: TRBV5-1
d_gene: TRBD2
CDR3aa: CASSPGLADNTGELFF
CDR3nt: TGCGCCAGCAGCCCGGGACTAGCGGACAACACCGGGGAGCTGTTTTTT

j_gene: TRBJ2-1
abundance: -
v_gene: TRBV7-8
d_gene: TRBD2
CDR3aa: CASSLGTSGSNEQFF
CDR3nt: TGTGCCAGCAGCTTAGGGACTAGCGGGAGTAATGAGCAGTTCTTC

j_gene: TRBJ2-2
abundance: -
v_gene: TRBV18
d_gene: -
CDR3aa: CASSPRDLHDGELFF
CDR3nt: TGTGCCAGCTCACCACGGGATTTACATGACGGGGAGCTGTTTTTT

j_gene: TRBJ2-5
abundance: -
v_gene: TRBV5-8
d_gene: -
CDR3aa: CASSLRVKETQYF
CDR3nt: TGTGCCAGCAGCTTACGGGTGAAAGAGACCCAGTACTTC

j_gene: TRBJ2-3
abundance: -
v_gene: TRBV4-3
d_gene: TRBD2
CDR3aa: CASSQGAGGADTQYF
CDR3nt: TGCGCCAGCAGCCAAGGAGCGGGAGGCGCAGATACGCAGTATTTT

j_gene: TRBJ1-6
abundance: -
v_gene: TRBV30
d_gene: -
CDR3aa: CAWSRDGSGGSPLHF
CDR3nt: TGTGCCTGGAGCAGAGACGGATCCGGGGGTTCACCCCTCCACTTT

j_gene: TRBJ1-4
abundance: -
v_gene: TRBV13
d_gene: TRBD1
CDR3aa: CASSLDRGLKLFF
CDR3nt: TGTGCCAGCAGCTTGGACAGGGGATTGAAACTGTTTTTT

j_gene: TRBJ2-7
abundance: -
v_gene: TRBV6-1
d_gene: -
CDR3aa: CASSEIHTHYEQYF
CDR3nt: TGTGCCAGCAGTGAGATCCACACGCACTACGAGCAGTACTTC

j_gene: TRBJ1-1
abundance: -
v_gene: TRBV5-8
d_gene: -
CDR3aa: CASSSQGITEAFF
CDR3nt: TGTGCCAGCAGCTCTCAGGGGATCACTGAAGCTTTCTTT

j_gene: TRBJ1-1
abundance: once
v_gene: TRBV20-1
d_gene: -
CDR3aa: CSVERGTEAFF
CDR3nt: TGCAGTGTTGAGAGGGGCACTGAAGCTTTCTTT

j_gene: TRBJ2-7
abundance: -
v_gene: TRBV14
d_gene: TRBD2
CDR3aa: CASSQDTSGRAYEQYF
CDR3nt: TGTGCCAGCAGCCAAGATACTAGCGGGAGGGCCTACGAGCAGTACTTC

j_gene: TRBJ2-2
abundance: -
v_gene: TRBV29-1
d_gene: TRBD1
CDR3aa: CSALGTEVSAGELFF
CDR3nt: TGCAGCGCTCTCGGGACAGAAGTCTCAGCCGGGGAGCTGTTTTTT

j_gene: TRBJ2-7
abundance: -
v_gene: TRBV19
d_gene: -
CDR3aa: CASSIWRQGGNEQYF
CDR3nt: TGTGCCAGTAGTATTTGGCGGCAGGGAGGCAACGAGCAGTACTTC

j_gene: TRBJ1-6
abundance: -
v_gene: TRBV30
d_gene: -
CDR3aa: CAWCGGPVYNSPLHF
CDR3nt: TGTGCCTGGTGCGGGGGGCCAGTTTATAATTCACCCCTCCACTTT

j_gene: TRBJ1-1
abundance: -
v_gene: TRBV7-2
d_gene: -
CDR3aa: CASSLGGPREAFF
CDR3nt: TGTGCCAGCAGCTTAGGGGGGCCCAGAGAAGCTTTCTTT

j_gene: TRBJ2-2
abundance: -
v_gene: TRBV15
d_gene: -
CDR3aa: CATSRDLPIQQGYTGELFF
CDR3nt: TGTGCCACCAGCAGGGACCTACCTATACAACAGGGTTACACCGGGGAGCTGTTTTTT

j_gene: TRBJ2-7
abundance: -
v_gene: TRBV18
d_gene: TRBD1
CDR3aa: CASSLVRDRVYEQYF
CDR3nt: TGTGCCAGCTCACTTGTCCGGGACAGGGTCTACGAGCAGTACTTC

j_gene: TRBJ2-1
abundance: -
v_gene: TRBV2
d_gene: -
CDR3aa: CARGGWDEQFF
CDR3nt: TGCGCCAGGGGAGGGTGGGATGAGCAGTTCTTC